Each of the 4 T cell receptor beta chains below was sequenced from the same sample in a study of T cell repertoires in cytomegalovirus infection. TCRdb reprocessed the reads via MiXCR and lists one record per CDR3 protein. The profile shows 270,000 or so distinct CDR3 sequences, over 15% of them singletons. Sequencing was performed on CD8+ T cells from PBMCs. The receptors here all came from a human donor in good health (CMV status not recorded). Some clones in this sample may be carry-over from other donors' samples.

This clonotype has more than one count but fewer than ten. The rearrangement joins TRBV24-1 to TRBJ2-1; TRBD1 might be the D (6 bases). Between the trimmed V and J ends, which lost 5 bases and 7 bases, there was a span of 8 bases. The germline gives CDR1 KGHDR, CDR2 SFDVKD. This CDR3 contains 12 residues. The CDR3 DNA is TGTGCCACCAGTGCAGGGGCGAATGAGCAGTTCTTC. Protein sequence: CATSAGANEQFF.

The V and J genes are TRBV12-3 or TRBV12-4 and TRBJ1-1; D perhaps matches TRBD1 (5 bases). V lost 7 bases, J lost 3 bases, and 15 bases lay in between. CDR3 size: 14 residues. CDR3 sequence: CASIILSGHTEAFF. DNA for the CDR3: TGTGCCAGCATTATATTATCGGGACACACTGAAGCTTTCTTT.

V gene TRBV4-1 combines with J gene TRBJ2-2, with D tentatively TRBD1 (6 bases). CDR3 length: 14 residues. V lost 3 bases, J lost 4 bases, and 9 bases lay in between. CDR1 is MGHRA and CDR2 is YSYEKL in the germline V gene. The CDR3: CASSQTRGTGELFF. The CDR3 DNA is TGCGCCAGCAGCCAGACCAGGGGCACCGGGGAGCTGTTTTTT.

This clonotype has more than one count but fewer than ten. The CDR3 bases are TGCAGCGTCGTGACGGACTCCTACGAGCAGTACTTC. It codes for CSVVTDSYEQYF. The chain has TRBV29-1 and TRBJ2-7; D is unresolved. This CDR3 has 12 amino acids. Germline V gene lookup returns CDR1 SQVTM and CDR2 ANQGSEA. V lost 6 bases to trimming and J lost 0 bases, with 9 bases between them.